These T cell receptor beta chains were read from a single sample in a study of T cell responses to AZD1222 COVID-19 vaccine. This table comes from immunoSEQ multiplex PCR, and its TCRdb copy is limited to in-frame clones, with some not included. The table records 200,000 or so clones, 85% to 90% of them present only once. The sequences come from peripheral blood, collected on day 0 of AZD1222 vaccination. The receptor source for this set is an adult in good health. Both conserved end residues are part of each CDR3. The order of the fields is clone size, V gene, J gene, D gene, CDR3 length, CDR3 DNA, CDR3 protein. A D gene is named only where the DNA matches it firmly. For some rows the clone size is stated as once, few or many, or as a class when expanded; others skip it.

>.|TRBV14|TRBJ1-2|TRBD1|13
TGTGCCAGCAGCGACAGGGGGTCCTATGGCTACACCTTC
CASSDRGSYGYTF
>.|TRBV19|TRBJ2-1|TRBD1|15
TGTGCCAGTAGTCCCGGGACAGGGGTTCGTTATGAGCAGTTCTTC
CASSPGTGVRYEQFF
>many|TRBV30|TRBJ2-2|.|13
TGTGCCTGGAGTGTAGGCGGCACCGGGGAGCTGTTTTTT
CAWSVGGTGELFF
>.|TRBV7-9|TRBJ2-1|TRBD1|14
TGTGCCAGCTGGGAGCGGACACAGGGGAATGAGCAGTTCTTC
CASWERTQGNEQFF
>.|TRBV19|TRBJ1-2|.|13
TGTGCCAGTACCCTCGGGACCCCCTATGGCTACACCTTC
CASTLGTPYGYTF
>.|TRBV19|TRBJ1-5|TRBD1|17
TGTGCCAGTAGTGCCAGGGACAGGTCCTCTGCAAATCAGCCCCAGCATTTT
CASSARDRSSANQPQHF
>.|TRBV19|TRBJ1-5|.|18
TGTGCCAGCAGAGGAGGGCAGCGGGGATTGAGCAGCAATCAGCCCCAGCATTTT
CASRGGQRGLSSNQPQHF
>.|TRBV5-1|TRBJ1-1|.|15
TGCGCCAGCAGGGTTGGGGGGTCGGTGAACACTGAAGCTTTCTTT
CASRVGGSVNTEAFF
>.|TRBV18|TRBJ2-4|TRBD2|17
TGTGCCAGCTCACCTTACCCGCCTAGCGGGGAGGGAAACATTCAGTACTTC
CASSPYPPSGEGNIQYF
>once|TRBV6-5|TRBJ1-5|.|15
TGTGCCAGCAGTTACTCGAGGGCAGGCAATCAGCCCCAGCATTTT
CASSYSRAGNQPQHF
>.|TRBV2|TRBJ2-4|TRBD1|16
TGTGCCAGCAGTGAGGGACAGGGGGGGTCCAAAAACATTCAGTACTTC
CASSEGQGGSKNIQYF
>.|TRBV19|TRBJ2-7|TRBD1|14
TGTGCCAGTAGCCGACAGGGTTTACCCTACGAGCAGTACTTC
CASSRQGLPYEQYF
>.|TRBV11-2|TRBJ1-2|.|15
TGTGCCAGCAGCTTAGATCCCGGATCCAACTATGGCTACACCTTC
CASSLDPGSNYGYTF
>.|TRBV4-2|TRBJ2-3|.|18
TGTGCCAGCAGCCAAGAATTGGGAGGGGGGGCTATCACAGATACGCAGTATTTT
CASSQELGGGAITDTQYF
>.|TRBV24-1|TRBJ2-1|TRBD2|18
TGTGCCACCAGTGCTCAGGAACAGACTAGCCTCATCGGGAATGAGCAGTTCTTC
CATSAQEQTSLIGNEQFF
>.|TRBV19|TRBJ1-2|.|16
TGTGCCAGTAAAGACTCAGCCCCGACCACTTACTATGGCTACACCTTC
CASKDSAPTTYYGYTF
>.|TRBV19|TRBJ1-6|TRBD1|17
TGTGCCAGTAGTACCATACAGGGGTCGACCTATAATTCACCCCTCCACTTT
CASSTIQGSTYNSPLHF
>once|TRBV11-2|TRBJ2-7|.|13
TGTGCCAGCACCATCAGGGGATGGTACGAGCAGTACTTC
CASTIRGWYEQYF
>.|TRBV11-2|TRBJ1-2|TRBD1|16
TGTGCCAGCAGCCCCCCCCCGGGACAGGGGATTTCGAGCTACACCTTC
CASSPPPGQGISSYTF
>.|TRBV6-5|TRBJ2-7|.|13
TGTGCCAGTGAAGGGTCAGAGGGGTACGAGCAGTACTTC
CASEGSEGYEQYF
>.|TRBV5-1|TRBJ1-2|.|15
TGCGCCAGCAGCAAGGACCCGACGGACTCGTTGGGCTACACCTTC
CASSKDPTDSLGYTF
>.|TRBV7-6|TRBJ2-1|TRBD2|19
TGTGCCAGCAGCTTAGACGTCAAATATAGGCGGGGGGCGAAGAATGAGCAGTTCTTC
CASSLDVKYRRGAKNEQFF
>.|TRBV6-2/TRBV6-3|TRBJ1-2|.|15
TGTGCCAGCAGTTACTCAGATTCAGGCAACTATGGCTACACCTTC
CASSYSDSGNYGYTF
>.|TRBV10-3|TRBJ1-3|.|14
TGTGCCATCAGTCCCGAGGCGAGTGGAAACACCATATATTTT
CAISPEASGNTIYF
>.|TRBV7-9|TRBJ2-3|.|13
TGTGCCAGCAGCTCGGGTCCGGCCAATACGCAGTATTTT
CASSSGPANTQYF
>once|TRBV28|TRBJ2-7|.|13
TGTGCCATTTCAGGGACCCCGACCTACGAGCAGTACTTC
CAISGTPTYEQYF
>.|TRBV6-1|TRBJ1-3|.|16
TGTGCCAGCAGTGAAGATCAGGGGTTCTCTGGAAACACCATATATTTT
CASSEDQGFSGNTIYF
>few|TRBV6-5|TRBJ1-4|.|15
TGTGCCAGCAGTCACTGGGACGGCCAAGACGGGAAACTGTTTTTT
CASSHWDGQDGKLFF
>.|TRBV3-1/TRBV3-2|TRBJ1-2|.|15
TGTGCCAGCAGCCAAGACGGTCAGGGAAAGGAGGGCTACACCTTC
CASSQDGQGKEGYTF
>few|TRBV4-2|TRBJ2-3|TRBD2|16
TGTGCCAGCAGCTCGCACTTAGCGGGGGGGCAAGATACGCAGTATTTT
CASSSHLAGGQDTQYF
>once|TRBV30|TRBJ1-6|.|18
TGTGCCTGGAGTGTACAAAGGGGCGCCGACTCCTATAATTCACCCCTCCACTTT
CAWSVQRGADSYNSPLHF
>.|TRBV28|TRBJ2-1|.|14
TGTGCCAGCAGGGGGACGACGATCGGCAATGAGCAGTTCTTC
CASRGTTIGNEQFF
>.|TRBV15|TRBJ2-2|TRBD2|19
TGTGCCACCAGCAGAGATTACCTAGCGGGAGGGCCTAACACCGGGGAGCTGTTTTTT
CATSRDYLAGGPNTGELFF
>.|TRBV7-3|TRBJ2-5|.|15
TGTGCCAGCAGCCCAACCCGGACGGTGAGGGAGACCCAGTACTTC
CASSPTRTVRETQYF
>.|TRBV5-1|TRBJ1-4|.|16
TGCGCCAGCAGCTTGTGGGACCGAGCAACTAATGAAAAACTGTTTTTT
CASSLWDRATNEKLFF
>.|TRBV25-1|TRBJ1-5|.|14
TGTGCCAGCAGTGAAGGGCAGATGAATCAGCCCCAGCATTTT
CASSEGQMNQPQHF
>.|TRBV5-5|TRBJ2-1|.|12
TGTGCCAGCAGCACGGCTTACAATGAGCAGTTCTTC
CASSTAYNEQFF
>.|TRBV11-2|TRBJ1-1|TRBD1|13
TGTGCCAGCAGCGTAGCCGGACAGGGTGCAGCTTTCTTT
CASSVAGQGAAFF
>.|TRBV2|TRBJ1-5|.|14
TGTGCCAGCAGTGAAGTCAGGGGCAATCAGCCCCAGCATTTT
CASSEVRGNQPQHF
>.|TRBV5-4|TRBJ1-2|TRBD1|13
TGTGCCAGCAGTTCAGGGGGGAGATATGGCTACACCTTC
CASSSGGRYGYTF
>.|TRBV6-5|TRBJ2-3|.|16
TGTGCCAGCAGTTACGGGACATCTAAGAGCACAGATACGCAGTATTTT
CASSYGTSKSTDTQYF
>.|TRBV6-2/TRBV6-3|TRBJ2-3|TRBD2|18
TGTGCCAGCAGTCTACTTGGGACTAGCGGGGGTAGCACAGATACGCAGTATTTT
CASSLLGTSGGSTDTQYF
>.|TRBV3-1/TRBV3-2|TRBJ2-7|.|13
TGTGCCAGCAGCCAAGGCCAGACTTACGAGCAGTACTTC
CASSQGQTYEQYF
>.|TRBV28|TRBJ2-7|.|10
TGTGCCAGCGTCGGCTACGAGCAGTACTTC
CASVGYEQYF
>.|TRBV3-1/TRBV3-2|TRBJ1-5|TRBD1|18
TGTGCCAGCAGCCAAGAGCACAGGACAGGGAGAGACAATCAGCCCCAGCATTTT
CASSQEHRTGRDNQPQHF
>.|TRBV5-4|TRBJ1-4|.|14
TGTGCCAGCAGCTCGGGGCCAGGGCCCGAAAAACTGTTTTTT
CASSSGPGPEKLFF
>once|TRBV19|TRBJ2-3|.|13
TGTGCCAGTACAGATTTCCCCATGGATACGCAGTATTTT
CASTDFPMDTQYF
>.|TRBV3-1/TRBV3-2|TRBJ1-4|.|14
TGTGCCAGCAGCGAACAGGGATGGAATGAAAAACTGTTTTTT
CASSEQGWNEKLFF
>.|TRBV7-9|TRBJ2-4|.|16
TGTGCCAGCAGCGCCGACTCGTCGTTAGCCAAAAACATTCAGTACTTC
CASSADSSLAKNIQYF
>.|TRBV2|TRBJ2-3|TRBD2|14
TGTGCCAGCAAAATAGCGGGGGGGACAGATACGCAGTATTTT
CASKIAGGTDTQYF
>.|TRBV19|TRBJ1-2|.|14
TGTGCCAGTATTCAGCTCGCCGGAACCTATGGCTACACCTTC
CASIQLAGTYGYTF